Listed below are T cell receptor beta chains from one sample, sequenced in a study of PD-1 blockade in classical Hodgkin lymphoma. Assay: immunoSEQ multiplex PCR; the TCRdb copy retains only in-frame clones and omits some. The repertoire consists of over 9,000 clones, with approximately 81% occurring once and the leading ten covering 30% to 40%. Sequenced material: CD8+ T cells from blood, taken at baseline. The receptors shown here come from a human donor with classical Hodgkin lymphoma. Each CDR3 is given with its conserved first and last residue. The D gene is left open where the match is weak. Expanded clones get a size class; other rows say once, few or many, or leave the size out.

j_call,d_call,clone_size,v_call,cdr3_length,cdr3_aa,cdr3_nt
TRBJ1-1,.,.,TRBV7-6,15,CASSNSGDGNTEAFF,TGTGCCAGCAGCAATTCAGGGGATGGGAACACTGAAGCTTTCTTT
TRBJ2-7,TRBD2,.,TRBV19,16,CASSIGGRGFSGEQYF,TGTGCCAGTAGTATCGGCGGGAGAGGGTTTTCGGGTGAGCAGTACTTC
TRBJ1-5,.,hyperexpanded,TRBV28,15,CASSLIQGSNQPQHF,TGTGCCAGCAGTTTAATTCAGGGGAGCAATCAGCCCCAGCATTTT
TRBJ2-7,TRBD2,.,TRBV5-6,16,CASSPGGLAKFGEQYF,TGTGCCAGCAGTCCGGGCGGACTAGCGAAGTTCGGCGAGCAGTACTTC
TRBJ2-2,.,.,TRBV5-7,13,CASSLVPTGELFF,TGTGCCAGCAGCTTGGTTCCTACCGGGGAGCTGTTTTTT
TRBJ2-3,.,once,TRBV19,15,CASSIDSMSTDTQYF,TGTGCCAGTAGTATAGACAGCATGTCCACAGATACGCAGTATTTT
TRBJ2-7,TRBD2,.,TRBV30,13,CAWGLANSYEQYF,TGTGCCTGGGGACTAGCGAACTCCTACGAGCAGTACTTC
TRBJ2-5,.,.,TRBV29-1,16,CSVEDLGTAGGETQYF,TGCAGCGTTGAAGATCTGGGGACTGCCGGGGGAGAGACCCAGTACTTC
TRBJ2-7,TRBD1,.,TRBV27,15,CASSFGTGDGYEQYF,TGTGCCAGCAGTTTTGGGACAGGGGATGGCTACGAGCAGTACTTC
TRBJ1-2,TRBD1,.,TRBV10-3,16,CAISESDGRGSDGYTF,TGTGCCATCAGTGAGTCGGACGGCAGGGGGAGTGATGGCTACACCTTC
TRBJ2-7,TRBD2,.,TRBV25-1,13,CASREGDSYEQYF,TGTGCCAGCCGGGAGGGAGACTCCTACGAGCAGTACTTC
TRBJ2-7,.,once,TRBV25-1,13,CASSEWGDFEQYF,TGTGCCAGCAGTGAATGGGGGGATTTCGAGCAGTACTTC
TRBJ2-7,TRBD2,once,TRBV6-1,19,CASSASRGSLAGISYEQYF,TGTGCCAGCAGTGCTTCCAGGGGGTCGCTAGCGGGGATTTCCTACGAGCAGTACTTC
TRBJ2-7,.,.,TRBV6-5,15,CASTEGSAGAYEQYF,TGTGCCAGCACCGAAGGATCGGCTGGCGCCTACGAGCAGTACTTC
TRBJ2-3,TRBD2,.,TRBV5-5,17,CASSLVGGLSSTDTQYF,TGTGCCAGCAGCTTGGTGGGGGGACTATCTAGCACAGATACGCAGTATTTT
TRBJ2-5,TRBD1,.,TRBV13,16,CASSLALGQGEETQYF,TGTGCCAGCAGCTTAGCATTGGGACAGGGAGAAGAGACCCAGTACTTC
TRBJ1-5,.,few,TRBV28,14,CASSMAGLGQPQHF,TGTGCCAGCAGTATGGCCGGGCTTGGTCAGCCCCAGCATTTT
TRBJ1-6,TRBD1,.,TRBV2,20,CASSEARLILRTGSSSPLHF,TGTGCCAGCAGTGAAGCGAGACTAATCCTTAGGACAGGGAGCAGCTCACCCCTCCACTTT
TRBJ2-1,.,.,TRBV5-8,15,CASSLEEILYNEQFF,TGTGCCAGCAGCTTGGAAGAGATCCTCTACAATGAGCAGTTCTTC
TRBJ2-5,.,.,TRBV7-6,16,CASSLEVVGMGETQYF,TGTGCCAGCAGCTTAGAGGTAGTGGGAATGGGTGAGACCCAGTACTTC
TRBJ2-2,.,.,TRBV11-2,18,CASTPYGQFLGDTGELFF,TGTGCCAGCACTCCTTACGGGCAGTTCCTTGGTGACACCGGGGAGCTGTTTTTT
TRBJ1-6,.,.,TRBV4-2,17,CASSQELGGLGVSPLHF,TGTGCCAGCAGCCAAGAATTAGGAGGGTTGGGGGTTTCACCCCTCCACTTT
TRBJ1-2,.,.,TRBV2,15,CASSEAYHRSYGYTF,TGTGCCAGCAGTGAAGCTTACCACAGAAGCTATGGCTACACCTTC
TRBJ1-1,.,.,TRBV7-9,16,CASSLTSQGLDTEAFF,TGTGCCAGCAGCTTAACCTCACAGGGATTGGACACTGAAGCTTTCTTT
TRBJ2-7,TRBD1,.,TRBV7-6,15,CASSPGDREFYEQYF,TGTGCCAGCAGCCCGGGGGACAGGGAATTCTACGAGCAGTACTTC
TRBJ2-6,TRBD1,.,TRBV2,16,CATGTGEFSGANVLTF,TGTGCCACCGGGACAGGGGAATTTTCTGGGGCCAACGTCCTGACTTTC
TRBJ1-1,.,.,TRBV5-6,13,CASSLVQGTEAFF,TGTGCCAGCAGCTTGGTTCAGGGCACTGAAGCTTTCTTT
TRBJ2-5,.,once,TRBV18,13,CASSPIWEETQYF,TGTGCCAGCTCACCAATTTGGGAAGAGACCCAGTACTTC